The T cell receptor (beta chain) under discussion was sequenced for a study of blood T cell repertoires in COVID-19. On the study more broadly: The origin of the acute and convalescent COVID-19 samples was the United States, Italy and Spain. Sample material is recorded as cDNA or gDNA derived from T cells, B-cell-depleted T cells, or PBMCs.

As handled by the study authors: Nucleated cell number was recorded as an estimate derived from reference gene primer amplification. Here immunoSEQ multiplex PCR was the method, and the copy in TCRdb shows in-frame clones only, minus some. Clone size and the V and J calls come from that table; the DNA yielded D and trimming. The sample includes tens of thousands of clones, approximately 86% of them seen just once. Germline V gene lookup returns CDR1 LNHNV and CDR2 YYDKDF (reference sequence). The CDR3 consists of 14 residues. V lost 8 bases to trimming and J lost 4 bases; unmatched junction nucleotides: 10.

The gene calls are TRBV15 and TRBJ2-7; 8 bases agree with TRBD1. This TCR derives from a woman in her 50s with active or convalescent COVID-19. Sequenced sample: peripheral blood. The CDR3 bases are TGTGCCACCCGGGAAGGGACAGGACTATACGAGCAGTACTTC. Its translation: CATREGTGLYEQYF.